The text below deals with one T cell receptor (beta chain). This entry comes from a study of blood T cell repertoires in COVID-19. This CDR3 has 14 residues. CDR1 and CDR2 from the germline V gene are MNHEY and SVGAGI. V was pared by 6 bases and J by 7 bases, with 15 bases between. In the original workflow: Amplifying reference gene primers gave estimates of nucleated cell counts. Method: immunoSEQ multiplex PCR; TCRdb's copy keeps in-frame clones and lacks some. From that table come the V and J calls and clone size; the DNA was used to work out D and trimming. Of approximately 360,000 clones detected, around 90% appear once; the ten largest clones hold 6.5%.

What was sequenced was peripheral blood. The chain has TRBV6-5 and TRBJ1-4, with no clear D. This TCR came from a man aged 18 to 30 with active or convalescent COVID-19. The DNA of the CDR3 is TGTGCCAGCAGCCTGCCCCCGGGAGCTGAAAAACTGTTTTTT. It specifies CASSLPPGAEKLFF.